Below, one T cell receptor beta chain is given with its context. The PCR ran on 60 Vbeta and 13 Jbeta primers. Clones were read by immunoSEQ multiplex PCR, and TCRdb kept only the in-frame ones, dropping some. The table records approximately 170,000 clones, around 78% of them present only once. These data come from a study of cytomegalovirus exposure and HLA in healthy donors. This clonotype originated in a man aged 35 to 55 in good health and CMV-seronegative. The sample was PBMCs.

CDR3 nucleotides: TGTGCCAGCAGTTGGGGTGGACAGGGCAATGAAGCTTTCTTT. Its translation is CASSWGGQGNEAFF. The genes are TRBV6-1 and TRBJ1-1; TRBD1 agrees at 8 bases. V trimming: 5 bases; J trimming: 7 bases; junction bases outside the gene matches: 9. The CDR3 runs 14 residues. CDR1 is MNHNS, CDR2 SASEGT, per germline.